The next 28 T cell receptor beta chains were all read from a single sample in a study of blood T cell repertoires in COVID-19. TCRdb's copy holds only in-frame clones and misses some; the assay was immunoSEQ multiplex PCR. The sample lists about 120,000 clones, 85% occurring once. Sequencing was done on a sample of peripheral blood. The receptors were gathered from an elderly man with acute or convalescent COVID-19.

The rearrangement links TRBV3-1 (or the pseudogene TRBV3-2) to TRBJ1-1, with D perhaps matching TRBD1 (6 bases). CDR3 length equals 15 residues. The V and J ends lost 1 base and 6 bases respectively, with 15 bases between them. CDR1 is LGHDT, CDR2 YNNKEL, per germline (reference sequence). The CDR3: CASSQVGGGWAEAFF. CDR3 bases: TGTGCCAGCAGCCAAGTCGGCGGGGGCTGGGCTGAAGCTTTCTTT.

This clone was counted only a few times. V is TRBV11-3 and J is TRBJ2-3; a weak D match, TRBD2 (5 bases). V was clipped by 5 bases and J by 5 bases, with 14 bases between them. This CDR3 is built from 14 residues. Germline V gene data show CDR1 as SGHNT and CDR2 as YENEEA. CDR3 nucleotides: TGTGCCAGCAGCATAACCCCGGCGGGAGATACGCAGTATTTT. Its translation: CASSITPAGDTQYF.

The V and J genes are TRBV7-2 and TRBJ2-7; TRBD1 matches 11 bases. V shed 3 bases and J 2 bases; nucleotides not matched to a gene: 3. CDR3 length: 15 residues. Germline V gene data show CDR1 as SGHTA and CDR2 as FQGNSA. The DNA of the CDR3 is TGTGCCAGCAGCTTGGGACAGGGGGTTACCTACGAGCAGTACTTC. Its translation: CASSLGQGVTYEQYF. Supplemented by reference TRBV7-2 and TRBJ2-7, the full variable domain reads GAGVSQSPSNKVTEKGKDVELRCDPISGHTALYWYRQSLGQGLEFLIYFQGNSAPDKSGLPSDRFSAERTGGSVSTLTIQRTQQEDSAVYLCASSLGQGVTYEQYFGPGTRLTVT.

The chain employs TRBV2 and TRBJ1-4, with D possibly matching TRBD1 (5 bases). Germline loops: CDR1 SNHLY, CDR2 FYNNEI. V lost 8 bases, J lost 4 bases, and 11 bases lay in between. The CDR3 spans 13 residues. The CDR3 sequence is CASEQELNEKLFF. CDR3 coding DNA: TGTGCCAGCGAACAGGAGCTTAATGAAAAACTGTTTTTT.

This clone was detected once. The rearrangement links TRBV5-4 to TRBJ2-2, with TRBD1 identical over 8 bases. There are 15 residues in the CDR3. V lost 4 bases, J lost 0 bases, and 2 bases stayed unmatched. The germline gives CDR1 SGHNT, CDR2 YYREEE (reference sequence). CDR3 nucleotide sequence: TGTGCCAGCAGCCGACAGGGGTCGAACACCGGGGAGCTGTTTTTT. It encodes CASSRQGSNTGELFF. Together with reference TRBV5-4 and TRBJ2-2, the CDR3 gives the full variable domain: ETGVTQSPTHLIKTRGQQVTLRCSSQSGHNTVSWYQQALGQGPQFIFQYYREEENGRGNFPPRFSGLQFPNYSSELNVNALELDDSALYLCASSRQGSNTGELFFGEGSRLTVL.

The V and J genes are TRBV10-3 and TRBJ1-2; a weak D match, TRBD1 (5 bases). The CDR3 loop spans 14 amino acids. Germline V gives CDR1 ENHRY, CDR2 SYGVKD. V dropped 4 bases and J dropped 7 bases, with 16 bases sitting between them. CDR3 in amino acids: CAISVGGTAGGYTF. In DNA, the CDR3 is TGTGCCATCAGTGTGGGGGGAACCGCCGGTGGCTACACCTTC.

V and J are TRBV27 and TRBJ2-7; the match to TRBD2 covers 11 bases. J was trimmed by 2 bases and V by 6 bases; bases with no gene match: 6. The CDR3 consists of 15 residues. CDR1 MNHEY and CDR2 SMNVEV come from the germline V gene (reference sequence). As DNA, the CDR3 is TGTGCCAGCAGGTCAGGACTAGCGGGTCCCTACGAGCAGTACTTC. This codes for CASRSGLAGPYEQYF.

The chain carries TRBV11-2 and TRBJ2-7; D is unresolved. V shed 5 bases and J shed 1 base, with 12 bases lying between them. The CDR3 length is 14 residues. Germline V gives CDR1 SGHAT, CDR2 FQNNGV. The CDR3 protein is CASSPVLNSYEQYF. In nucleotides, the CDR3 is TGTGCCAGCAGCCCGGTGCTAAATTCCTACGAGCAGTACTTC.

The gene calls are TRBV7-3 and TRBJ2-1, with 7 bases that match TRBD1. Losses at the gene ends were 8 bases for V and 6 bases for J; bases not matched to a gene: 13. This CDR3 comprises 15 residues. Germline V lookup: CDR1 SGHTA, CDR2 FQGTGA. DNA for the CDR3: TGTGCCAGCGCCTATCGGGACAGCCCCTCCAATGAGCAGTTCTTC. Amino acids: CASAYRDSPSNEQFF. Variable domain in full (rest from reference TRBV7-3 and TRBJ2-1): GAGVSQTPSNKVTEKGKYVELRCDPISGHTALYWYRQSLGQGPEFLIYFQGTGAADDSGLPNDRFFAVRPEGSVSTLKIQRTERGDSAVYLCASAYRDSPSNEQFFGPGTRLTVL.

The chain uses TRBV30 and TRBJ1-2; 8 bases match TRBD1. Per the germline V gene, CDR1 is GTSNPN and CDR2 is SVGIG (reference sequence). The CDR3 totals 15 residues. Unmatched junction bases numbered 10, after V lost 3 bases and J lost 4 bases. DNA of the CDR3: TGTGCCTGGAGGGCCCTGGGACAGGAGAGCTATGGCTACACCTTC. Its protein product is CAWRALGQESYGYTF.

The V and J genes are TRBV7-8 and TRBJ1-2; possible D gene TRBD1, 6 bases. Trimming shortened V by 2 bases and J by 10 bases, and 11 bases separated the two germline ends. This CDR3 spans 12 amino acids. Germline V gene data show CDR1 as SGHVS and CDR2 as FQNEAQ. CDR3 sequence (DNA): TGTGCCAGCAGCTTACACAGGGCAGCCTACACCTTC. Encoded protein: CASSLHRAAYTF. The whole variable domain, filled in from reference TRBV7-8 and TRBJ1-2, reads GAGVSQSPRYKVAKRGQDVALRCDPISGHVSLFWYQQALGQGPEFLTYFQNEAQLDKSGLPSDRFFAERPEGSVSTLKIQRTQQEDSAVYLCASSLHRAAYTFGSGTRLTVV.

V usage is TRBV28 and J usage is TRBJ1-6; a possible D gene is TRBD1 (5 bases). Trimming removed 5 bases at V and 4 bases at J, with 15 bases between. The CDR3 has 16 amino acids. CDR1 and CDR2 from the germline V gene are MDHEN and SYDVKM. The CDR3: CASSAELGAYNSPLHF. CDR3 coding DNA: TGTGCCAGCAGTGCCGAATTAGGGGCATATAATTCACCCCTCCACTTT.

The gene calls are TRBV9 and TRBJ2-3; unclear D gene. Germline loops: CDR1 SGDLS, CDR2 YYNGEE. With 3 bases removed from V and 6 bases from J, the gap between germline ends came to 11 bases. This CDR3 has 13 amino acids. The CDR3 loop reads CASSDPLRDTQYF. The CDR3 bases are TGTGCCAGCAGCGATCCTTTACGGGATACGCAGTATTTT.

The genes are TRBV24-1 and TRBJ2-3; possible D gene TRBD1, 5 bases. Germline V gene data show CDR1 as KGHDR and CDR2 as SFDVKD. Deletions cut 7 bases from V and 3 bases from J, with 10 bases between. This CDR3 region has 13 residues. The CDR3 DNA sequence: TGTGCCACCAGGGGGCGACAGACAGATACGCAGTATTTT. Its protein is CATRGRQTDTQYF.

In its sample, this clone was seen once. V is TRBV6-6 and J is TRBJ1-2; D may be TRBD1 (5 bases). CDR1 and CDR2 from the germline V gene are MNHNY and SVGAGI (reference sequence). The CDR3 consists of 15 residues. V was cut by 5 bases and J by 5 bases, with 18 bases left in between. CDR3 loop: CASSPRQGAGYGYTF. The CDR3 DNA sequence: TGTGCCAGCAGTCCCCGCCAAGGGGCGGGATATGGCTACACCTTC.

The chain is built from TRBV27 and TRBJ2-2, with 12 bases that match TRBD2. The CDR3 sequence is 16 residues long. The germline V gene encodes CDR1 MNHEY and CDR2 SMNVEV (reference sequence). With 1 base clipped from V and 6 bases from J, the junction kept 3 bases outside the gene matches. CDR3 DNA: TGTGCCAGCAGTTTATTAGGACTAGCGGGACCCGGGGAGCTGTTTTTT. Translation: CASSLLGLAGPGELFF.

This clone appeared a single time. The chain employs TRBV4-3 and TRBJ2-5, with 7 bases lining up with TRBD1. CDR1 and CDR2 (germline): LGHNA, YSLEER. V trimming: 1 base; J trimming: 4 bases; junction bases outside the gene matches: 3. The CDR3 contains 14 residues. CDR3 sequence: CASSQGQGGETQYF. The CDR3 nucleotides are TGCGCCAGCAGCCAAGGACAGGGTGGAGAGACCCAGTACTTC.

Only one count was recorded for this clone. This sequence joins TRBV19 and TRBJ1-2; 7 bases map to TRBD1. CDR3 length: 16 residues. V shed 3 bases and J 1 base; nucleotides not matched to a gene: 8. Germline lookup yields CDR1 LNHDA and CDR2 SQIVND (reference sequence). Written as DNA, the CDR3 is TGTGCCAGTAGTATCTCCGGGACAGCGTTTAACTATGGCTACACCTTC. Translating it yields CASSISGTAFNYGYTF.

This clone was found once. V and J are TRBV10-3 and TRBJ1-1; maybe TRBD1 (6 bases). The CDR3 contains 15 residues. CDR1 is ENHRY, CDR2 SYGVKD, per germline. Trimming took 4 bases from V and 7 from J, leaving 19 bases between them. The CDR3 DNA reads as TGTGCCATCAGTGTGTCAGGGGCCGCAGGACGTGAAGCTTTCTTT. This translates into CAISVSGAAGREAFF.

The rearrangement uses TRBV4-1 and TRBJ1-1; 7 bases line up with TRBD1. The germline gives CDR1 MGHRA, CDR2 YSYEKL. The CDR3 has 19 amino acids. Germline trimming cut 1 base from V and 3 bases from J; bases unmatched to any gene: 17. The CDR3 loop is CASSQGYSGGLGVHTEAFF. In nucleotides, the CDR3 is TGCGCCAGCAGCCAAGGGTATTCAGGGGGGCTCGGAGTTCACACTGAAGCTTTCTTT.

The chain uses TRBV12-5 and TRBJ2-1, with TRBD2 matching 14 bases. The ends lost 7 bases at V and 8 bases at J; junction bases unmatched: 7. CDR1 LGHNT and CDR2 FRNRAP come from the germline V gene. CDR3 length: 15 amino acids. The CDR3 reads CASVGGTSGSDEQFF. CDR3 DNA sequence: TGTGCTAGTGTGGGTGGGACTAGCGGGAGCGATGAGCAGTTCTTC.

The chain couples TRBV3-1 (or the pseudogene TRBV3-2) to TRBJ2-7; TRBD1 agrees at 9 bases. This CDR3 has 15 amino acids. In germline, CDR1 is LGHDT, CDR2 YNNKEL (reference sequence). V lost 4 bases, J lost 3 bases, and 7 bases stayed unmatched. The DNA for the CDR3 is TGTGCCAGCAGCCGTCCGGGACAGGGCCACTACGAGCAGTACTTC. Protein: CASSRPGQGHYEQYF.

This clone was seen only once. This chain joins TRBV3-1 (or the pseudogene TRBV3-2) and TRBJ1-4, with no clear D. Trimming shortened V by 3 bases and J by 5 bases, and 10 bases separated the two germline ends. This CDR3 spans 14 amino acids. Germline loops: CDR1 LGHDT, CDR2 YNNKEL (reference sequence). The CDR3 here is CASSQAQKNEKLFF. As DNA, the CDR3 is TGTGCCAGCAGCCAGGCACAGAAGAATGAAAAACTGTTTTTT.

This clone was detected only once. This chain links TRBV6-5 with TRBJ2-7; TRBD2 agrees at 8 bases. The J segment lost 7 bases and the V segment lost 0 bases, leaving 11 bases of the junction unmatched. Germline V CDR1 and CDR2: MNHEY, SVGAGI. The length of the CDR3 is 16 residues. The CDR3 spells CASSYSLLAAPGEQYF. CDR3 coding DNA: TGTGCCAGCAGTTACTCTTTACTAGCGGCCCCAGGGGAGCAGTACTTC.

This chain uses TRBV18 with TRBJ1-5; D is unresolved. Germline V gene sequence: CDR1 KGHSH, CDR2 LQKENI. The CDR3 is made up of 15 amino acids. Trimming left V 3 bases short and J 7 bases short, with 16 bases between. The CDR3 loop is CASSPASGVVQPQHF. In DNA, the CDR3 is TGTGCCAGCTCACCGGCTTCCGGGGTAGTACAGCCCCAGCATTTT.

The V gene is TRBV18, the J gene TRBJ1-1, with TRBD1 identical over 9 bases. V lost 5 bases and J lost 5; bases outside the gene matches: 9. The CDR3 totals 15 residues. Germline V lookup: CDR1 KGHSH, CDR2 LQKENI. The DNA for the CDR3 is TGTGCCAGCTCAGGAGAGACAGGGGGAGATACTGAAGCTTTCTTT. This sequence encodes CASSGETGGDTEAFF.

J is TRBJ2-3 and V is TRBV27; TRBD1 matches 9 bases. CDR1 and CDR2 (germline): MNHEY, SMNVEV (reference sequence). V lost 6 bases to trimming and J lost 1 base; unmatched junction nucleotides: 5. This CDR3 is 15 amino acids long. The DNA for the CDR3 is TGTGCCAGCAGAGGGGGGACAGGGCGCACAGATACGCAGTATTTT. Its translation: CASRGGTGRTDTQYF.

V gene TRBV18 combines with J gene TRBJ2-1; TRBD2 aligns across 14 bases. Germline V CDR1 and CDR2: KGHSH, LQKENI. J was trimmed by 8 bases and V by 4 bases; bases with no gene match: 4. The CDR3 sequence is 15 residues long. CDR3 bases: TGTGCCAGCTCACGGGGACTAGCGGGAGTGGATGAGCAGTTCTTC. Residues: CASSRGLAGVDEQFF.